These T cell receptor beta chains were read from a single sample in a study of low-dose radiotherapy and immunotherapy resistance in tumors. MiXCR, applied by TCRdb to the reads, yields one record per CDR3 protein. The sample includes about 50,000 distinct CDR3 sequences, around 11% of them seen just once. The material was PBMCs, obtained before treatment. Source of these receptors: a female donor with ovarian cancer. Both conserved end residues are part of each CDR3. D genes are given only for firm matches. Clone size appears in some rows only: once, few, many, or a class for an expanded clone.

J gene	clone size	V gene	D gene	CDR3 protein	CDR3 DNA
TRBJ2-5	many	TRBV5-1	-	CASSRGAGLQETQYF	TGCGCCAGCAGCCGGGGAGCAGGCCTCCAAGAGACCCAGTACTTC
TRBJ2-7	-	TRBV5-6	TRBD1	CASNLRQGGEQYF	TGTGCCAGCAACCTGAGACAGGGTGGCGAGCAGTACTTC
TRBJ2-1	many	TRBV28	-	CASSGNARLPGQFF	TGTGCCAGCAGTGGGAACGCGAGACTGCCGGGGCAGTTCTTC
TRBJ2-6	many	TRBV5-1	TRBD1	CASSLRQGSSGANVLTF	TGCGCCAGCAGCCTCAGACAGGGCAGCTCTGGGGCCAACGTCCTGACTTTC
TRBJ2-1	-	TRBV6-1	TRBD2	CASKRGLAGNSSYNEQFF	TGTGCCAGCAAGCGGGGACTAGCGGGAAATAGCTCCTACAATGAGCAGTTCTTC
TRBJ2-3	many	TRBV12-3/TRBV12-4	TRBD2	CASESGVTDTQYF	TGTGCCAGCGAGAGCGGGGTAACAGATACGCAGTATTTT
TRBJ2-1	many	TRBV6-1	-	CASSEARGAYNEQFF	TGTGCCAGCAGTGAAGCGAGGGGTGCCTACAATGAGCAGTTCTTC
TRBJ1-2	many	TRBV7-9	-	CASSVPTYGYTF	TGTGCCAGCAGCGTTCCTACTTATGGCTACACCTTC
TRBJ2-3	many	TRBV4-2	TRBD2	CASSQDGLAVGDTQYF	TGTGCCAGCAGCCAAGATGGGCTAGCGGTGGGAGATACGCAGTATTTT
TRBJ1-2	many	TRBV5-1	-	CASSLGFGQGQGYTF	TGCGCCAGCAGCTTGGGTTTTGGGCAGGGGCAAGGCTACACCTTC
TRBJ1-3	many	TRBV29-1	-	CSVEGVVFAGNTIYF	TGCAGCGTTGAAGGGGTAGTGTTTGCGGGAAACACCATATATTTT
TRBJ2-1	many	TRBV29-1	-	CSVASSVGYNEQFF	TGCAGCGTTGCTTCGAGCGTCGGATACAATGAGCAGTTCTTC
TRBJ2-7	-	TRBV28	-	CASSLYGGEQYF	TGTGCCAGCAGTTTATACGGGGGCGAGCAGTACTTC
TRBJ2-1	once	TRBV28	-	CASTPRDNEQFF	TGTGCCAGCACCCCCCGGGACAATGAGCAGTTCTTC
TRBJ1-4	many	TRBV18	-	CASSPDRLAGKLFF	TGTGCCAGCTCACCAGATCGCTTGGCGGGAAAACTGTTTTTT
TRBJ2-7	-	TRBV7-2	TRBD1	CASSPGTGLHEQYF	TGTGCCAGCAGCCCAGGGACAGGGCTCCACGAGCAGTACTTC
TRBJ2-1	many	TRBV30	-	CAWKGDHNEQFF	TGTGCCTGGAAGGGGGATCACAATGAGCAGTTCTTC
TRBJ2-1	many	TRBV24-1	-	CATSDGTANEQFF	TGTGCCACCAGTGATGGGACCGCTAATGAGCAGTTCTTC
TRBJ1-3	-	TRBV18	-	CASSPTLGNTIYF	TGTGCCAGCTCACCAACGCTCGGAAACACCATATATTTT
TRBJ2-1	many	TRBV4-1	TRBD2	CASSPTASGGAYEQFF	TGCGCCAGCAGCCCCACGGCTAGCGGGGGGGCATACGAGCAGTTCTTC
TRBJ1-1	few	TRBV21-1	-	CASSKRNRRNNTEAFF	TGTGCCAGCAGCAAAAGGAACAGGAGAAATAACACTGAAGCTTTCTTT
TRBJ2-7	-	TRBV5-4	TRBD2	CASSLGTSGVYEQYF	TGTGCCAGCAGCTTGGGGACTAGCGGGGTTTACGAGCAGTACTTC
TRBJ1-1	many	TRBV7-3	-	CASSLIRGTEAFF	TGTGCCAGCAGCTTAATTCGGGGTACTGAAGCTTTCTTT
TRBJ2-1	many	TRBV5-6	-	CASSLKGREQFF	TGTGCCAGCAGCTTAAAGGGCAGAGAGCAGTTCTTC
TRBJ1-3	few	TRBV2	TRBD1	CASSVGQVTGNTIYF	TGTGCCAGCAGTGTGGGACAGGTTACTGGAAACACCATATATTTT
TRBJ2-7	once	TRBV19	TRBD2	CASSIGGTSSNEQYF	TGTGCCAGTAGTATCGGGGGGACTAGCTCCAACGAGCAGTACTTC
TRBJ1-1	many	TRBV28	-	CASSRTWSEAFF	TGTGCCAGCAGTAGAACATGGAGTGAAGCTTTCTTT
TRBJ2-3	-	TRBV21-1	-	CASILGRGADTQYF	TGTGCCAGCATCCTAGGGAGGGGGGCAGATACGCAGTATTTT
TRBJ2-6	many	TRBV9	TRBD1	CASSREDRPPTSGANVLTF	TGTGCCAGCAGCAGAGAGGACAGGCCGCCAACCTCTGGGGCCAACGTCCTGACTTTC
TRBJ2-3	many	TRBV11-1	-	CASSLGFADTQYF	TGTGCCAGCAGCTTAGGTTTTGCAGATACGCAGTATTTT
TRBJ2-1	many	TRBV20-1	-	CSARGERYNEQFF	TGCAGTGCTAGGGGGGAGCGCTACAATGAGCAGTTCTTC
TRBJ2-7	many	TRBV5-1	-	CASSLETGGSYEQYF	TGTGCCAGCAGCTTGGAAACGGGTGGCTCCTACGAGCAGTACTTC
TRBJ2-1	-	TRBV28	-	CASSFYGGSNEQFF	TGTGCCAGCAGTTTTTATGGGGGATCCAATGAGCAGTTCTTC